This TCR beta chain was found in a study of blood T cell repertoires in COVID-19. On the study more broadly: From the United States, Italy and Spain came samples of acute and convalescent COVID-19. In each case, the material was cDNA or gDNA derived from T cells, B-cell-depleted T cells, or PBMCs.

The CDR3 has 14 amino acids. CDR1 is SNHLY, CDR2 FYNNEI, per germline. The ends were cut back, 8 bases at V and 0 bases at J, with 11 bases in the middle. In the authors' workflow: Scientists estimated how many nucleated cells there were by amplifying reference gene primers. Assay used: immunoSEQ multiplex PCR; TCRdb lists only in-frame clones, some missing. The DNA was the basis for D and trimming; V, J and clone size are from that table. The sample carries over 35,000 clones, 91% recorded once. The sequence was obtained from a woman between 25 and 40 years old in a cohort sampled during active COVID-19. The V call is TRBV2, the J call TRBJ2-4, with a weak D call TRBD2 (6 bases). Sequencing used peripheral blood. This chain's CDR3 is CASESGLAKNIQYF. Written as DNA, the CDR3 is TGTGCCAGCGAGAGCGGGCTAGCCAAAAACATTCAGTACTTC.